This T cell receptor beta chain is drawn from a study of blood T cell repertoires in COVID-19. The V end lost 3 bases, the J end lost 6 bases, and 9 bases lay between the germline ends. Germline lookup yields CDR1 MNHEY and CDR2 SVGEGT. This CDR3 comprises 13 residues. Produced via immunoSEQ multiplex PCR; TCRdb's table is partial and in-frame only. The sample shows about 81,000 clones, roughly 90% of them seen only once. This clone is labeled medium-sized. The TCR comes from a man between 65 and 85 years old with active or convalescent COVID-19. The sample taken for sequencing was peripheral blood. The chain is built from TRBV6-2 or TRBV6-3 and TRBJ1-5; D uncertain. The CDR3 DNA sequence: TGTGCCAGCAGTTATGAACGGGGTCAGCCCCAGCATTTT. Protein: CASSYERGQPQHF.